The T cell receptor beta chain described here comes from a study of blood T cells in healthy people across ages. Whole-study results and caveats: A conclusive naive versus antigen-experienced comparison was prevented by the unsorted PBMCs. The authors considered diversity estimates from one million T cells to be underestimates. When set beside aged donors, long-lived donors presented more naive CD4+ cells and higher diversity.

CDR1 is MNHEY and CDR2 is SVGEGT in the germline V gene. The CDR3 consists of 14 residues. V lost 6 bases, J lost 7 bases, and 18 bases lay in between. Then a second PCR, running roughly 7 to 11 cycles, was carried out with a sample-barcoded 5' primer and a J-beta primer mix. TCRdb itself ran the 5' RACE reads through MiXCR, one entry per CDR3 protein. The table includes around 1,800,000 distinct CDR3 sequences, more than 35% detected once. The sample, around 10 milliliters of peripheral blood, was drawn from each donor. About this clonotype itself: Its antigen is not known.

The sequencing input was blood. The sequence was obtained from a human donor in good health. This chain joins TRBV6-2 or TRBV6-3 and TRBJ1-2; D might be TRBD1 (6 bases). The CDR3 nucleotides read TGTGCCAGCAGCAGAGACGAGGGGGTCGGTGGCTACACCTTC. Translation gives CASSRDEGVGGYTF.